This is a list of T cell receptor beta chains from one sample in a study of OX40 agonist ivuxolimab in advanced cancers. Clones were read by immunoSEQ multiplex PCR, and TCRdb kept only the in-frame ones, dropping some. Of just over 50,000 clones in the sample, 84% were seen once. Sequencing used CD4+ or CD8+ T cells sorted from blood, obtained in a trial of the OX40 agonist ivuxolimab. These receptors were taken from an adult with an advanced solid tumor such as melanoma, head and neck, liver or kidney cancer. CDR3s include the opening cysteine and the closing phenylalanine or tryptophan. The D gene is left open where the match is weak. Size tells how often a clone was seen (once, few, many) or the class of an expanded clone, and some rows leave it out.

D gene	clone size	V gene	J gene	CDR3 protein	CDR3 DNA
NA	NA	TRBV5-6	TRBJ1-1	CASSLDLRGANTEAFF	TGTGCCAGCAGCTTGGATCTTAGGGGCGCGAACACTGAAGCTTTCTTT
TRBD1	NA	TRBV2	TRBJ1-5	CASSEDRTGGYSNQPQHF	TGTGCCAGCAGTGAAGATAGGACAGGGGGGTATAGCAATCAGCCCCAGCATTTT
NA	NA	TRBV7-6	TRBJ2-7	CASSSGLYEQYF	TGTGCCAGCAGCTCGGGACTGTACGAGCAGTACTTC
NA	few	TRBV9	TRBJ2-7	CASSVDGGSPYEQYF	TGTGCCAGCAGCGTAGATGGCGGATCCCCCTACGAGCAGTACTTC
TRBD1	NA	TRBV7-9	TRBJ2-7	CASSFGQGPYEQYF	TGTGCCAGCAGCTTCGGACAGGGACCCTACGAGCAGTACTTC
TRBD1	once	TRBV6-1	TRBJ2-1	CASSPARTGVNEQFF	TGTGCCAGCAGCCCCGCCCGGACAGGGGTCAATGAGCAGTTCTTC
NA	once	TRBV19	TRBJ2-5	CASSFGGAGETQYF	TGTGCCAGTAGTTTCGGGGGCGCCGGGGAGACCCAGTACTTC
TRBD2	NA	TRBV7-2	TRBJ2-2	CASSLVPSGGAFGGELFF	TGTGCCAGCAGCTTAGTGCCCAGCGGGGGGGCGTTTGGCGGGGAGCTGTTTTTT
TRBD2	NA	TRBV9	TRBJ2-3	CASSVAGGLTDTQYF	TGTGCCAGCAGCGTCGCGGGGGGACTCACAGATACGCAGTATTTT
NA	once	TRBV2	TRBJ1-1	CASTFDTNTEAFF	TGTGCCAGTACCTTTGACACAAACACTGAAGCTTTCTTT
TRBD1	NA	TRBV4-1	TRBJ1-5	CASSPDRAFNQPQHF	TGCGCCAGCAGCCCAGACAGGGCCTTCAATCAGCCCCAGCATTTT
NA	NA	TRBV4-1	TRBJ2-1	CASSQPTWGNEQFF	TGCGCCAGCAGCCAACCGACCTGGGGGAATGAGCAGTTCTTC
TRBD2	NA	TRBV5-1	TRBJ2-1	CASSPTGGSGGFLHEQFF	TGCGCCAGCAGCCCCACCGGAGGTAGCGGGGGTTTCCTCCATGAGCAGTTCTTC
TRBD1	NA	TRBV5-6	TRBJ2-2	CASSQRTGTTGELFF	TGTGCCAGCAGCCAAAGGACAGGGACCACCGGGGAGCTGTTTTTT
NA	once	TRBV6-6	TRBJ2-3	CASSYSRGTGQYF	TGTGCCAGCAGTTACTCTCGGGGTACAGGGCAGTATTTT
TRBD1	NA	TRBV11-3	TRBJ2-2	CASSVATGQTGELFF	TGTGCCAGCAGCGTCGCGACAGGGCAAACCGGGGAGCTGTTTTTT
TRBD2	NA	TRBV14	TRBJ2-5	CASSPVAGGPMAQYF	TGTGCCAGCAGCCCAGTAGCGGGGGGGCCTATGGCCCAGTACTTC
TRBD2	NA	TRBV7-2	TRBJ2-2	CASSLAGRAPGELFF	TGTGCCAGCAGCTTAGCCGGGAGGGCCCCCGGGGAGCTGTTTTTT
NA	NA	TRBV2	TRBJ1-5	CASSKDHNQPQHF	TGTGCCAGCAGTAAGGACCACAATCAGCCCCAGCATTTT
NA	NA	TRBV28	TRBJ1-5	CASSYGGRSNQPQHF	TGTGCCAGCAGTTATGGGGGCCGGAGCAATCAGCCCCAGCATTTT
NA	NA	TRBV20-1	TRBJ1-4	CSAAPSLKLFF	TGCAGTGCTGCCCCTTCGTTAAAACTGTTTTTT
NA	NA	TRBV12-5	TRBJ2-5	CASGLPVGAPAQTQYF	TGTGCTAGTGGTTTGCCCGTCGGGGCGCCAGCGCAGACCCAGTACTTC
NA	NA	TRBV9	TRBJ2-3	CASSALGGRTDTQYF	TGTGCCAGCAGCGCCCTCGGGGGAAGAACAGATACGCAGTATTTT
TRBD2	NA	TRBV7-8	TRBJ2-7	CASSLIGGGYNYEQYF	TGTGCCAGCAGCTTAATTGGCGGGGGTTACAACTACGAGCAGTACTTC
NA	once	TRBV27	TRBJ2-1	CASSLLGNEQFF	TGTGCCAGCAGTTTATTGGGAAATGAGCAGTTCTTC
TRBD1	NA	TRBV5-1	TRBJ1-2	CASSLAGTGGYTF	TGCGCCAGCAGCTTGGCCGGGACAGGCGGCTACACCTTC
TRBD1	NA	TRBV7-8	TRBJ2-4	CASSSRPGQGNIQYF	TGTGCCAGCAGCTCTCGTCCGGGACAGGGAAACATTCAGTACTTC
NA	NA	TRBV2	TRBJ2-2	CASSATTTRAGELFF	TGTGCCAGCAGTGCGACAACTACTAGGGCCGGGGAGCTGTTTTTT
NA	once	TRBV5-1	TRBJ2-2	CASSGTGELFF	TGCGCCAGCAGCGGCACCGGGGAGCTGTTTTTT
TRBD1	NA	TRBV10-3	TRBJ2-7	CAISDRTGYDEQYF	TGTGCCATCAGTGACCGGACAGGGTACGACGAGCAGTACTTC
NA	few	TRBV7-2	TRBJ1-4	CASTMVPTNEKLFF	TGTGCCAGCACCATGGTACCAACTAATGAAAAACTGTTTTTT
TRBD1	NA	TRBV5-6	TRBJ2-1	CASSLDWTGYVNEQFF	TGTGCCAGCAGCTTGGATTGGACAGGGTATGTTAATGAGCAGTTCTTC
TRBD1	NA	TRBV5-6	TRBJ1-3	CASSQDRGGNTIYF	TGTGCCAGCAGCCAGGACAGGGGTGGAAACACCATATATTTT
NA	NA	TRBV5-1	TRBJ2-7	CASSLTPGSGGYEQYF	TGCGCCAGCAGCCTCACGCCGGGCTCCGGGGGCTACGAGCAGTACTTC
TRBD2	NA	TRBV5-1	TRBJ2-2	CASSFTSGSTGELFF	TGCGCCAGCAGCTTCACTAGCGGATCCACCGGGGAGCTGTTTTTT
NA	NA	TRBV7-2	TRBJ1-6	CASSKEHNSPLHF	TGTGCCAGCAGCAAGGAACATAATTCACCCCTCCACTTT
NA	NA	TRBV5-4	TRBJ1-4	CASSSGLATNEKLFF	TGTGCCAGCAGCTCCGGTCTGGCCACTAATGAAAAACTGTTTTTT
NA	NA	TRBV2	TRBJ1-4	CASRPNLFGGGKLFF	TGTGCCAGCAGACCGAATCTGTTTGGGGGGGGAAAACTGTTTTTT
NA	NA	TRBV12-2	TRBJ2-5	CASRLADPWVGGSRQETQYF	TGTGCAAGTCGCTTAGCGGACCCGTGGGTAGGGGGCTCGCGCCAAGAGACCCAGTACTTC
TRBD1	NA	TRBV18	TRBJ1-1	CASSLTGVNTEAFF	TGTGCCAGCTCACTGACAGGGGTGAACACTGAAGCTTTCTTT
NA	NA	TRBV21-1	TRBJ1-5	CASSKDQGAQPQHF	TGTGCCAGCAGCAAAGACCAGGGGGCTCAGCCCCAGCATTTT
NA	NA	TRBV9	TRBJ2-1	CASSVGPISNEQFF	TGTGCCAGCAGCGTAGGTCCTATCTCCAATGAGCAGTTCTTC
NA	NA	TRBV6-1	TRBJ1-4	CASSRQRGNEKLFF	TGTGCCAGCAGTAGACAGCGAGGTAATGAAAAACTGTTTTTT